This TCR beta chain was obtained from a study of shared clonotypes between healthy human individuals. In the study overall: Three plates were used per donor for CD4 naive, three for CD4 memory, two for CD8 naive and one for CD8 memory.

Assay: immunoSEQ multiplex PCR; the TCRdb copy retains only in-frame clones and omits some. The repertoire holds roughly 590,000 clones, with roughly 96% as singletons. To note about this clone: At the DNA level, this CDR3 is encoded by other sequences in the same sample as well.

CD45RO negativity and positive selection for CCR7 defined naive CD8 cells, a population that excluded terminally differentiated effector memory CD45RA+ cells. From germline, CDR1 is SGHAT and CDR2 FQNNGV. The CDR3 has 14 residues. V shed 1 base and J 4 bases; nucleotides not matched to a gene: 4. Sequencing used naive CD8+ T cells sorted from blood. The chain has TRBV11-2 and TRBJ2-7; 7 positions match TRBD2. The clonotype originates from a woman aged 30 to 39 in good health. This chain's CDR3 is CASSLVGGSYEQYF. The CDR3 coding sequence is TGTGCCAGCAGCTTAGTAGGCGGGAGTTACGAGCAGTACTTC.